This T cell receptor (beta chain) was sequenced during a study of CD8 T cells in Susac syndrome. The ends were cut back, 0 bases at V and 5 bases at J, with 8 bases in the middle. The CDR3 contains 13 residues. The germline V gene encodes CDR1 MNHEY and CDR2 SMNVEV (reference sequence). RNA in amounts of about 0.5 to 1 ug was reverse transcribed with random hexamers. The method of amplification for TCR beta CDR3 was immunoSEQ multiplex PCR, covering 54 Vbeta and 13 Jbeta. TCRdb ran MiXCR on the immunoSEQ multiplex PCR reads and lists one entry per CDR3 protein. The table lists 150,000 to 160,000 distinct CDR3 sequences, just under 97% of them singletons, with 0.15% in the top ten. This clonotype was counted a single time.

This chain links TRBV27 with TRBJ2-7; D unclear. The TCR originated in a human donor with multiple sclerosis. Input material: CD8+ T cells from PBMCs. The CDR3 DNA reads TGTGCCAGCAGTTTATCGATAGAACACGAGCAGTACTTC. Amino acids: CASSLSIEHEQYF.